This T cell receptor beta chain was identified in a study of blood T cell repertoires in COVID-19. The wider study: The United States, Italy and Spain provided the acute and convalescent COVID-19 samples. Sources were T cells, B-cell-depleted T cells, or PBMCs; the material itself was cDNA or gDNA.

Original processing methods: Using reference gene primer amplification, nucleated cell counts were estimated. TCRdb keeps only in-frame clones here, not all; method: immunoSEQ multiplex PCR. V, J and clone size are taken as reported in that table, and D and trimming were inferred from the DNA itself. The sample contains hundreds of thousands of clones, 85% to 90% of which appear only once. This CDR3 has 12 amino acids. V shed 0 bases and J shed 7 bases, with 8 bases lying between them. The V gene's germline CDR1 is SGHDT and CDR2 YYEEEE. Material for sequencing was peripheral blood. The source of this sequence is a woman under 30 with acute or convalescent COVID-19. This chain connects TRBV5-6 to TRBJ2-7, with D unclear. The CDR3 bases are TGTGCCAGCAGCTTGGCTCTGAGGGAGCAGTACTTC. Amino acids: CASSLALREQYF.